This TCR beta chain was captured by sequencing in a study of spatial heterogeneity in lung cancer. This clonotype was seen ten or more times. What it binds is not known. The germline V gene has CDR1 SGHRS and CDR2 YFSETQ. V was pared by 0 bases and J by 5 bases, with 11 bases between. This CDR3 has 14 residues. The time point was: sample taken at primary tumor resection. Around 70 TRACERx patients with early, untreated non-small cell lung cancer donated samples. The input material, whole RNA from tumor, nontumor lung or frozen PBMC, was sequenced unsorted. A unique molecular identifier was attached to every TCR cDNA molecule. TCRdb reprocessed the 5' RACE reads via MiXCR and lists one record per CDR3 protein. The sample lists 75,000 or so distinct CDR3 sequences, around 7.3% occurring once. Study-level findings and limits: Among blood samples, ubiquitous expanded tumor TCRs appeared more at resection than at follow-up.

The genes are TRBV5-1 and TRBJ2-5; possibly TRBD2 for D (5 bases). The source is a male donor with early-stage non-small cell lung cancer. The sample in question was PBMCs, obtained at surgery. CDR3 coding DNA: TGCGCCAGCAGCTTGGGCCCAGCGGCTGAGACCCAGTACTTC. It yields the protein CASSLGPAAETQYF.